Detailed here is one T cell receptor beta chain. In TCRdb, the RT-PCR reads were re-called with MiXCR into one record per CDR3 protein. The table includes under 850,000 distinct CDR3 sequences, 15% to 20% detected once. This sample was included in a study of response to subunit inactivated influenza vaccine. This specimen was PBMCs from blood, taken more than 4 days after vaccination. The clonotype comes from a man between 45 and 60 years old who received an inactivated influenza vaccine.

In nucleotides, the CDR3 is TGTGCCAGCAGCCCCACGGCCCTTAACAATGAGCAGTTCTTC. As protein: CASSPTALNNEQFF. The chain recombines TRBV9 with TRBJ2-1; D unresolved. Germline V gene data show CDR1 as SGDLS and CDR2 as YYNGEE. The CDR3 has 14 residues. The V gene lost 4 bases and the J gene lost 5 bases, with 13 bases spanning the gap.